The 14 T cell receptor beta chains below come from one sample, sequenced in a study of blood T cell repertoires in COVID-19. Generated by immunoSEQ multiplex PCR, the TCRdb table keeps only in-frame clones and is missing some. Counted here are 400,000 or so clones, roughly 89% occurring once; the ten biggest clones make up 0.8% to 0.85%. The sequenced material came from peripheral blood. These receptors were collected from a young man with COVID-19, enrolled during active disease.

The chain has TRBV5-8 and TRBJ2-1, with 8 bases lining up with TRBD2. V shed 7 bases, J shed 8 bases, and the junction held 5 bases outside the gene matches. The V gene's germline CDR1 is SGHTS and CDR2 YDEGEE. This CDR3 has 12 residues. The CDR3 DNA reads as TGTGCCAGCGGCGGGAGGCTGGATGAGCAGTTCTTC. It encodes CASGGRLDEQFF.

This chain links TRBV15 with TRBJ2-1; 12 bases line up with TRBD1. The CDR3 loop spans 17 amino acids. Germline V lookup: CDR1 LNHNV, CDR2 YYDKDF (reference sequence). V trimming: 4 bases; J trimming: 7 bases; junction bases outside the gene matches: 11. CDR3 nucleotides: TGTGCCACCAGCAAATACCGGGACAGGGGGCTGTCTAATGAGCAGTTCTTC. Translating gives CATSKYRDRGLSNEQFF.

J is TRBJ2-7 and V is TRBV27; D possibly corresponds to TRBD1 (6 bases). Germline loops: CDR1 MNHEY, CDR2 SMNVEV (reference sequence). The V and J ends lost 6 bases and 1 base respectively, with 16 bases between them. This CDR3 is built from 15 residues. The CDR3 coding sequence is TGTGCCAGCAGCCTTCCTGGGACACCTTCCTACGAGCAGTACTTC. Its translation: CASSLPGTPSYEQYF.

This chain uses TRBV6-2 or TRBV6-3 with TRBJ2-5; 9 bases align to TRBD1. Per germline, CDR1 MNHEY and CDR2 SVGEGT. CDR3 length: 17 amino acids. V lost 5 bases and J lost 5; bases outside the gene matches: 15. For the CDR3, the DNA is TGTGCCAGCAGTCCCTGGGGAACAGGGGGCGCTGAGGAGACCCAGTACTTC. It translates to CASSPWGTGGAEETQYF.

The V and J genes are TRBV18 and TRBJ1-5; 8 nucleotides match TRBD1. Germline lookup yields CDR1 KGHSH and CDR2 LQKENI. V shed 3 bases and J 5 bases; nucleotides not matched to a gene: 6. CDR3 length equals 15 residues. As DNA, the CDR3 is TGTGCCAGCTCACCCGACAGGGGTAGTGATCAGCCCCAGCATTTT. As protein: CASSPDRGSDQPQHF.

The chain uses TRBV10-1 and TRBJ1-5, with D perhaps TRBD1 (6 bases). This CDR3 is built from 13 residues. Trimming pared 6 bases from V and 10 bases from J, leaving 16 bases between. CDR1 and CDR2 (germline): WNHNN, SYGVQD (reference sequence). This CDR3 is CASSSGTPYPQHF. The CDR3 nucleotides read TGCGCCAGCAGCTCCGGGACACCCTACCCCCAGCATTTT.

The J gene is TRBJ2-1, the V gene TRBV6-4, with D possibly TRBD1 on 5 matching bases. CDR1 and CDR2 from the germline V gene are MRHNA and SNTAGT. V lost 8 bases to trimming and J lost 4 bases, with 6 bases between them. This CDR3 is 11 amino acids long. CDR3 bases: TGTGCCAGCGACAGTTACAATGAGCAGTTCTTC. This encodes CASDSYNEQFF.

The chain carries TRBV5-5 and TRBJ2-1; D possibly corresponds to TRBD1 (8 bases). The germline gives CDR1 SGHKS, CDR2 YYEKEE (reference sequence). CDR3 length equals 17 residues. V gave up 1 base and J gave up 8 bases, with 22 bases separating them. As DNA, the CDR3 is TGTGCCAGCAGCTTGCGGGGGGACAGGAACAAAGGGGATGAGCAGTTCTTC. Translated, it gives CASSLRGDRNKGDEQFF.

V and J are TRBV11-2 and TRBJ2-7; 7 bases match TRBD2. This CDR3 has 15 amino acids. Germline-derived CDR1 and CDR2 are SGHAT and FQNNGV. Trimming removed 2 bases from V and 1 base from J; junction bases left unmatched: 5. The CDR3 DNA is TGTGCCAGCAGCTTAATAGCGGGTCCTTCCTACGAGCAGTACTTC. It yields the protein CASSLIAGPSYEQYF.

The chain links TRBV5-1 to TRBJ2-7; 9 bases match TRBD1. The CDR3 has 16 residues. Losses at the gene ends were 4 bases for V and 0 bases for J; bases not matched to a gene: 8. The germline V gene has CDR1 SGHRS and CDR2 YFSETQ. As DNA, the CDR3 is TGCGCCAGCAGCGACCGGACAGGGGCAATCTCCTACGAGCAGTACTTC. Translation gives CASSDRTGAISYEQYF.

This chain links TRBV19 with TRBJ1-1; D is possibly TRBD1 (5 bases). The CDR3 sequence is 16 residues long. The germline V and J ends were trimmed by 1 base and 1 base, with 13 bases remaining between them. CDR1 is LNHDA, CDR2 SQIVND, per germline (reference sequence). CDR3 in amino acids: CASSIGSRGGNTEAFF. CDR3 in DNA: TGTGCCAGTAGTATAGGTAGTCGGGGGGGGAACACTGAAGCTTTCTTT. Using reference TRBV19 and TRBJ1-1 for the parts outside the CDR3, the full variable domain is DGGITQSPKYLFRKEGQNVTLSCEQNLNHDAMYWYRQDPGQGLRLIYYSQIVNDFQKGDIAEGYSVSREKKESFPLTVTSAQKNPTAFYLCASSIGSRGGNTEAFFGQGTRLTVV.

The chain recombines TRBV5-5 with TRBJ2-2, with 10 bases fitting TRBD1. The V segment lost 3 bases and the J segment 1 base; nucleotides outside the gene matches: 3. Germline V gives CDR1 SGHKS, CDR2 YYEKEE (reference sequence). This CDR3 comprises 16 residues. As DNA, the CDR3 is TGTGCCAGCAGCTCCCGGGACAGGGGGAACACCGGGGAGCTGTTTTTT. Residues: CASSSRDRGNTGELFF.

The V gene is TRBV2, the J gene TRBJ1-2; 8 bases align to TRBD1. V trimming: 4 bases; J trimming: 4 bases; junction bases outside the gene matches: 2. The germline CDR1 and CDR2 sequences are SNHLY and FYNNEI. The CDR3 is 13 amino acids. The CDR3 loop is CASSGQGTYGYTF. CDR3 DNA: TGTGCCAGCAGTGGACAGGGGACCTATGGCTACACCTTC.

This sequence joins TRBV30 and TRBJ2-7, with 13 bases that match TRBD2. Trimming cost V 6 bases and J 6 bases; bases outside gene matches: 8. This CDR3 is built from 14 residues. Per the germline V gene, CDR1 is GTSNPN and CDR2 is SVGIG (reference sequence). The CDR3 here is CACSGLAGVGEQYF. The CDR3 nucleotides are TGTGCCTGTTCCGGACTAGCGGGAGTCGGCGAGCAGTACTTC.